These T cell receptor beta chains were read from a single sample in a study of beta chain features in type 1 diabetes. Data came from immunoSEQ multiplex PCR; TCRdb stores just in-frame clones and leaves some out. The sample holds approximately 260,000 clones; about a fifth are singletons and the top ten take 0.028%. Sequencing was carried out using naive CD4+ T cells from blood. The receptors here all came from a middle-aged woman with type 1 diabetes. Both conserved end residues are part of each CDR3. Fields, in order: D gene, J gene, V gene, clone size, CDR3 DNA, CDR3 protein. The D gene is left open where the match is weak. For some rows the clone size is stated as once, few or many, or as a class when expanded; others skip it.

-,TRBJ2-7,TRBV5-1,few,TGCGCCAGCAGCGGGGGGACAGCGGAATACGAGCAGTACTTC,CASSGGTAEYEQYF
-,TRBJ2-3,TRBV7-3,few,TGTGCCAGCAGCTTAAGGCCAGGTAGCACAGATACGCAGTATTTT,CASSLRPGSTDTQYF
-,TRBJ1-1,TRBV29-1,-,TGCAGCGTTGAGCACAGGTTGAACACTGAAGCTTTCTTT,CSVEHRLNTEAFF
-,TRBJ2-5,TRBV5-4,few,TGTGCCAGCAGGGGTGGAGTAGGGGCAGAGACCCAGTACTTC,CASRGGVGAETQYF
TRBD1,TRBJ2-5,TRBV7-2,-,TGTGCCAGCACGCCGACAGGGAGAGAGACCCAGTACTTC,CASTPTGRETQYF
TRBD2,TRBJ2-1,TRBV10-3,-,TGTGCCATCAGAGCTAGCGGGCCCGCCTACAATGAGCAGTTCTTC,CAIRASGPAYNEQFF
TRBD1,TRBJ2-3,TRBV7-2,-,TGTGCCAGCAGCTCGGGACAGGGAACAGATACGCAGTATTTT,CASSSGQGTDTQYF
-,TRBJ2-1,TRBV2,-,TGTGCCAGCAACTACCCCCCCGCGGAGCAGTTCTTC,CASNYPPAEQFF
-,TRBJ1-1,TRBV5-4,few,TGTGCCAGCGTAATGAACACTGAAGCTTTCTTT,CASVMNTEAFF
-,TRBJ2-5,TRBV4-3,-,TGCGCCAGCAGCCAAGGGGCAGGCCAAGGGGTGGAGACCCAGTACTTC,CASSQGAGQGVETQYF
-,TRBJ1-1,TRBV28,-,TGTGCCAGCAGTTTGTTTAATGAAGCTTTCTTT,CASSLFNEAFF
-,TRBJ2-5,TRBV5-4,few,TGTGCCAGCAGCTGGCACGGGACACTGGAGACCCAGTACTTC,CASSWHGTLETQYF
TRBD1,TRBJ2-3,TRBV28,few,TGTGCCAGCAGTCCCCGGGACAGGGACCTTCGTACGCAGTATTTT,CASSPRDRDLRTQYF
TRBD2,TRBJ2-1,TRBV5-6,-,TGTGCCAGCAGCTTGGGACTAGCGGGAGGGTCGAGGAATGAGCAGTTCTTC,CASSLGLAGGSRNEQFF
TRBD2,TRBJ2-2,TRBV30,-,TGTGCCGTCCCGGGACTAGCGGACGGGGAGCTGTTTTTT,CAVPGLADGELFF
TRBD1,TRBJ1-2,TRBV9,-,TGTGCCAGCACTTCCGGACAGGGGAAGGCCTATGGCTACACCTTC,CASTSGQGKAYGYTF
-,TRBJ2-3,TRBV15,few,TGTGCCACCAGCAAGGGGATAAGCACAGATACGCAGTATTTT,CATSKGISTDTQYF
-,TRBJ1-3,TRBV4-2,-,TGTGCCAGCAGCCTAAGGGGCACTTTCTCTGGAAACACCATATATTTT,CASSLRGTFSGNTIYF
TRBD1,TRBJ2-2,TRBV25-1,few,TGTGCCAGCAGTCGGACAGGCGGAATTATGACCGGGGAGCTGTTTTTT,CASSRTGGIMTGELFF
TRBD2,TRBJ2-5,TRBV6-5,few,TGTGCCAGCAGTTACTCTCGGGAGGGCCGCGAGACCCAGTACTTC,CASSYSREGRETQYF
TRBD2,TRBJ2-1,TRBV9,few,TGTGCCAGCAGCCCTACTAGCGGCACCTACAATGAGCAGTTCTTC,CASSPTSGTYNEQFF
-,TRBJ2-7,TRBV2,few,TGTGCCAGCCTTACCATAGCGGCAAACTCCTACGAGCAGTACTTC,CASLTIAANSYEQYF
-,TRBJ1-1,TRBV25-1,-,TGTGCCAGCAACCTGGGGGGGGCCAGGAACACTGAAGCTTTCTTT,CASNLGGARNTEAFF
-,TRBJ1-5,TRBV10-2,few,TGCGCCAGCAGCCTCGGGTGGCAGCCCCAGCATTTT,CASSLGWQPQHF
TRBD1,TRBJ1-5,TRBV7-2,-,TGTGCCAGCAGCTTAGGTCAGGGGGCTGGCCCCCAGCATTTT,CASSLGQGAGPQHF
-,TRBJ2-5,TRBV5-1,-,TGCGCCAGCAGCTTGGCCGAGGTAGGAGAGACCCAGTACTTC,CASSLAEVGETQYF
-,TRBJ2-7,TRBV29-1,few,TGCAGCGTTTACAGGGGGGGAGAGCAGTACTTC,CSVYRGGEQYF
-,TRBJ1-1,TRBV29-1,-,TGCAGCGTTACCCCCCGGGGAAATGAAGCTTTCTTT,CSVTPRGNEAFF
-,TRBJ2-2,TRBV2,-,TGTGCCAGCAGTGGGAGACAGGCCTCGAACACCGGGGAGCTGTTTTTT,CASSGRQASNTGELFF
-,TRBJ2-2,TRBV6-5,-,TGTGCCAGCAGACTAATAGGGGACACCGGGGAGCTGTTTTTT,CASRLIGDTGELFF
-,TRBJ2-2,TRBV5-6,-,TGTGCCAGCTCCCTGCCGGGATCCACCGGGGAGCTGTTTTTT,CASSLPGSTGELFF
TRBD2,TRBJ2-3,TRBV19,few,TGTGCCTCCCGGGGGGTAGCCACAGATACGCAGTATTTT,CASRGVATDTQYF
TRBD1,TRBJ1-2,TRBV29-1,-,TGCAGCGTTCTCGGACAGGGGGCCAGCGGCTACACCTTC,CSVLGQGASGYTF
-,TRBJ2-7,TRBV20-1,-,TGCAGTGGACTAGATCGTGAGGAGCAGTACTTC,CSGLDREEQYF
-,TRBJ2-1,TRBV18,few,TGTGCCAGCTCCCCCCGGACTACCTCCTACAATGAGCAGTTCTTC,CASSPRTTSYNEQFF
TRBD1,TRBJ2-5,TRBV5-1,-,TGCGCCAGCAGCATGACAGGGTCGGAAGAGACCCAGTACTTC,CASSMTGSEETQYF
-,TRBJ2-3,TRBV4-3,few,TGCGCCAGCAGCCAAGGTAGAGGGGGAGATACGCAGTATTTT,CASSQGRGGDTQYF
-,TRBJ1-1,TRBV27,few,TGTGCCAGCAGTTTAAGGGGGAACACTGAAGCTTTCTTT,CASSLRGNTEAFF
-,TRBJ2-1,TRBV5-4,few,TGTGCCAGCCACTCTCCTTTTACAGGAAACAATGAGCAGTTCTTC,CASHSPFTGNNEQFF
-,TRBJ2-7,TRBV14,-,TGTGCCAGCAGCCCAGGGGTTTGGCACGAGCAGTACTTC,CASSPGVWHEQYF
-,TRBJ1-2,TRBV7-9,few,TGTGCCAGCAGCTTAGCATGGGGAGGGAACCCCTATGGCTACACCTTC,CASSLAWGGNPYGYTF
-,TRBJ2-2,TRBV7-9,-,TGTGCCAGCAGCCCCCAGGGAGGGGAGCTGTTTTTT,CASSPQGGELFF
TRBD2,TRBJ2-7,TRBV18,-,TGTGCCAGCTCACCCGGGGGGAAGTTCTACGAGCAGTACTTC,CASSPGGKFYEQYF
TRBD2,TRBJ2-7,TRBV5-6,-,TGTGCCAGCAGCTTGGTAGCGGGAGGGCCCCGCGAGCAGTACTTC,CASSLVAGGPREQYF
TRBD2,TRBJ2-3,TRBV28,few,TGTGCCAGCAGTCCCCTCACTAGCGGAGATACGCAGTATTTT,CASSPLTSGDTQYF
-,TRBJ1-1,TRBV4-3,-,TGCGCCAGCAGCCCGACAGGACGTTCCACTGAAGCTTTCTTT,CASSPTGRSTEAFF
-,TRBJ1-3,TRBV9,few,TGTGCCAGCAGCCCCTGGGACTCACACTCTGGAAACACCATATATTTT,CASSPWDSHSGNTIYF
TRBD2,TRBJ2-1,TRBV7-2,few,TGTGCCAGCAGTCTCGGGACTAGCGGGATCAATGAGCAGTTCTTC,CASSLGTSGINEQFF
-,TRBJ2-3,TRBV28,-,TGTGCCAGCAAGGGGCTAAAAACTAGCACAGATACGCAGTATTTT,CASKGLKTSTDTQYF
TRBD1,TRBJ2-1,TRBV30,-,TGTGCCTGGACCCGACAGGGGATTTACAATGAGCAGTTCTTC,CAWTRQGIYNEQFF
TRBD1,TRBJ1-5,TRBV28,-,TGTGCCGGCGACGACAGGGTAGACCAGCCCCAGCATTTT,CAGDDRVDQPQHF
TRBD1,TRBJ2-1,TRBV11-1,-,TGTGCCAGCAGCTCCATGGACAGGGGGACTTCCAATGAGCAGTTCTTC,CASSSMDRGTSNEQFF